The present T cell receptor beta chain was sequenced within a study of cytotoxic CD8 clonotypes in ibrutinib-treated CLL (dated by TCRdb to the early 2020s). In terms of the full investigation: The cohort included roughly 15 treatment-naive and around 10 relapsed/refractory patients; some 18 were IGHV unmutated. Responses were partial in around 24 patients and complete in 2; after median around 65 months follow-up, some 14 stayed in remission and approximately 12 progressed. Response samples were taken after a median of 12 months on treatment, ranging from 6 to 36 months. On average, each sample yielded some 250,000 productive templates and about 95,000 productive rearrangements. Longitudinal samples were obtainable from about 30% of the roughly 90 participants in the trial. Cryopreserved peripheral blood mononuclear cells were obtained before treatment, at response, and at either sustained remission or disease progression. All remission and progressive disease samples were collected while patients were still receiving ibrutinib.

Reading the label with the study, this specimen's time point is: approximately 11 months on ibrutinib. For TCR beta library preparation, 2 to 2.5 micrograms of genomic DNA were isolated from cryopreserved PBMCs. Longitudinal blood samples from CLL patients on ibrutinib monotherapy were analyzed using high-throughput TCR beta sequencing. The patients took part in an open-label, single-center phase 2 trial of ibrutinib monotherapy. A MiSeq instrument was used for deep resolution sequencing, which targeted depths ranging from 1 in 1 million up to 1 in 200,000 T cells, with coverage averaging 10x for each clonotype. The immunoSEQ hsTCRB Kit was used to generate the TCR beta libraries. Concerning the study's data processing: The data were analyzed with ImmunoSEQ Analyzer and ImmunoSEQ Data Assistant, and V, D and J gene assignments followed IMGT definitions. Clonality, with values ranging from 0 to 1, was calculated as one minus the normalized Shannon entropy of productive rearrangement frequencies. Only overrepresented clonotypes making up at least 0.05% of the repertoire of each patient were included in the public clonotype analysis. Some 13 age-matched healthy donor repertoires from immuneACCESS were used as controls for clonality. Drawn from immuneACCESS, this table holds only the in-frame rearrangements with V and J called that TCRdb kept. Clones are partly lost; checked studies trace under half to an unresolved V gene and leave the rest unexplained. V and J calls and clone size are those listed in that table; D and trimming were worked out from the DNA. This sample lists some 140,000 clones; approximately 90% were detected once. Of the sample, 9.5% to 14% falls within the top ten clones.

Results the study describes overall, beyond this receptor: An increase in clonality was observed at ibrutinib response, with clonality remaining stable during sustained remission and falling back toward baseline at progression. Sampling times were not matched between patients in sustained remission and patients whose disease was progressing, and lymph node repertoires were not examined. Public clonotypes were found to be uncommon and were observed to contract or remain stable during treatment; the increase in clonality was shown to reflect expansion of private clonotypes at ibrutinib response. Baseline clonality exceeded that of age-matched healthy donors and correlated strongly with circulating CD8+ T-cell counts.

To note about this clone: Its antigen remains unidentified. Base qualities are not provided; no much larger clone lies one nucleotide away.

The CDR3 runs 14 residues from the cysteine to the phenylalanine. Of all the DNA, just the CDR3 is kept, 42 bases in frame from base 1. Clipping removes 4 bases from V and 7 bases from J, with 10 as the unmatched junction base count. CDR1 and CDR2 are read off the germline V gene (reference sequence) as SGHNT and YYREEE. The origin of this receptor is a human donor with chronic lymphocytic leukemia. The chain was built from TRBV5-4 and TRBJ2-7, and 8 bases in between align with TRBD2. Sequences were derived from PBMCs, sampled after 12 months of ibrutinib treatment. The sequenced DNA: TGTGCCAGCAGCACCCGGACTAGCCTCGAGGAGCAGTACTTC. It encodes CASSTRTSLEEQYF.